This TCR beta chain stems from a study of long-term antiretroviral therapy in people with HIV (dated by TCRdb to between 2021 and 2024). About the full investigation: The earliest samples were collected approximately a decade before the 2015 WHO recommendation for immediate ART, a period when ART was typically delayed until CD4 counts fell. A retrospective serial study tested whether ART initiation and durable HIV suppression were associated with changes in peripheral blood TRB repertoire composition and diversity. Among the 30 to 35 participants with HIV, eleven were female. Test extractions of a monoclonal T-cell line alongside under 35 polyclonal samples showed no cross-contamination during QIAcube processing. The cohort contributed about 190 cryopreserved PBMC samples from under 35 adults with confirmed HIV infection, collected serially over a mean of about six years (range 1-12).

V is cut back by 4 bases and J by 4 bases, with 3 bases in the junction unmatched. Taken from cysteine to phenylalanine, the CDR3 has 14 residues. The only DNA kept is the CDR3, 42 bases in frame from the first base. CDR1 is given as SGHVS and CDR2 as FNYEAQ, both from the germline V gene. Participants were included only if at least one PBMC sample before ART initiation and at least two post-ART samples were available. All participants with HIV were treated in the United States of America. Before DNA extraction, cryopreserved samples of roughly 0.9-11 million PBMC were thawed and washed. At the time of the earliest PBMC sample, participants with HIV were aged between about 23 and 55 years. PBMC samples were contributed by each participant from 1-4 timepoints before ART initiation and 2-8 timepoints after ART initiation, with a median of 7 samples. For every participant, serial HIV viral load, CD4+ T-cell count, ART history and demographic data were obtained. Using a Qiagen kit on a QIAcube, genomic DNA was extracted from unsorted PBMC, with samples processed in batches of 12.

Sequencing of the TRB variable region was done with the immunoSEQ hsTCRB v3.0 assay at survey level resolution. A depth of roughly 40,000-55,000 T-cell genomes per sample was targeted for TRB sequencing. An Illumina MiSeq with a v3 150-cycle kit was used to sequence the pooled TRB libraries. The source study handled its data this way. Repertoire analysis was performed in R inside a reproducible Nextflow workflow that covered QC, data transformation and analysis. LymphoSeq2, an R package for AIRR-Seq data exploration, was used to implement custom analyses. Several samples that produced fewer than 5000 total TRB sequences were removed, so fewer than 200 HIV repertoires were analyzed. Among the approximately 190 retained HIV repertoires, 55 to 60 were collected before ART initiation and under 150 after ART initiation. Each repertoire was downsampled to 5000 TRB nucleotide sequences, and summary statistics were averaged across 100 downsampling iterations. Only TRB sequences with CDR3 regions of at least seven amino acids were retained for analysis. Diversity was measured with a Shannon entropy-derived clonality score and the Gini coefficient. Repertoire networks linked the top 5000 CDR3 amino acid sequences whenever two sequences differed by an edit distance of one. GLIPH2 predicted antigen specificity groups and MHC restriction for TRB CDR3 amino acid sequences. To flag known CMV, EBV, HIV or tissue antigen associations, CDR3 amino acid sequences were matched against VDJdb and McPAS-TCR. Pre-ART, post-ART and control groups were compared with Wilcoxon signed-rank tests and Holm-Bonferroni correction. TCRdb limited this immuneACCESS table to in-frame rearrangements with V and J called. A share of clones is missing; checked studies link under half to unresolved V genes, and the rest is unexplained. The V and J calls and clone size come from that table; D and trimming were worked out from the DNA. The sample table holds some 21,000 clones, of which roughly 80% were seen once. The ten largest clonotypes hold 5.6% of the sample.

The paper as a whole reports these results and caveats: The repertoire was dominated across all time points by expanded TRB clones identified before ART initiation, although this dominance was seen to fluctuate and to decrease in many PLHIV after ART. Inferences about post-ART repertoire changes are limited because no data were available on ART adherence, viral resistance or therapy changes. The samples span the years 2004 to 2017, and the ART regimens used may be less effective than current regimens. Because pre-ART samples had limited cell numbers, profiling was done on unsorted PBMC rather than on sorted CD4+ and CD8+ T cells. Starting ART was linked to a significant rise in TRB diversity, yet even after long-term ART the diversity remained significantly lower than in transplant donor controls. Narrower CDR3 length ranges were observed in HIV repertoires than in controls, and an antigen-experienced repertoire with only a slight naive shift after ART was suggested by the network structure. Limited PBMC availability meant only the TCR beta chain was sequenced, without alpha chain pairing.

Notes on this clone: Its target antigen remains unknown. Nothing much larger sits one base from this clone, and base qualities are not available.

Recombination joined TRBV7-6 with TRBJ2-3; the central 9 bases match TRBD2. Sample: unsorted PBMCs, taken 0.2 years after starting antiretroviral therapy. The TCR was taken from a woman in her 30s with HIV. The CDR3 has the sequence CASSSGGGADTQYF. The DNA reads TGTGCCAGCAGCTCAGGCGGGGGGGCAGATACGCAGTATTTT.